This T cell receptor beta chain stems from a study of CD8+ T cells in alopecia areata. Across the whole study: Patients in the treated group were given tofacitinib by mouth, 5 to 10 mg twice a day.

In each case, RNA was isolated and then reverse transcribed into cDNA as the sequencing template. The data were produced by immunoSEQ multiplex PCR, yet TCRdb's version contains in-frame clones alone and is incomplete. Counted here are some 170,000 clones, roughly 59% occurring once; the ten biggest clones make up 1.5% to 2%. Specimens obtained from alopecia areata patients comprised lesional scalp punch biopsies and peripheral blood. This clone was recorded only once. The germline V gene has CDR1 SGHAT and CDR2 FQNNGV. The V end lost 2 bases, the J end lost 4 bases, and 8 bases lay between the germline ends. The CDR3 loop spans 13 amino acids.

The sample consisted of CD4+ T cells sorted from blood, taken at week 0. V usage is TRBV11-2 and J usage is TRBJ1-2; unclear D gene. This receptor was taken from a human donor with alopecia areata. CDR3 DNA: TGTGCCAGCAGCTTATCGACAACCTATGGCTACACCTTC. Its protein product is CASSLSTTYGYTF.